One sample yielded the 22 T cell receptor beta chains listed below, sequenced in a study of blood T cell repertoires in COVID-19. Produced via immunoSEQ multiplex PCR; TCRdb's table is partial and in-frame only. The sample gives fewer than 35,000 clones, less than 85% of which show up once; more than 1.5% is in the top ten. Material: peripheral blood. Receptor source: a man of 80 years or more with active or convalescent COVID-19.

The chain employs TRBV27 and TRBJ1-2, with D perhaps matching TRBD1 (6 bases). Trimming took 6 bases from V and 7 from J, leaving 18 bases between them. This CDR3 has 14 residues. Germline assignment: CDR1 MNHEY and CDR2 SMNVEV (reference sequence). CDR3 sequence: CASSPALTGGGYTF. CDR3 DNA: TGTGCCAGCAGCCCCGCCCTGACAGGTGGTGGCTACACCTTC.

The J gene is TRBJ2-7, the V gene TRBV29-1, with TRBD1 identical over 7 bases. Germline assignment: CDR1 SQVTM and CDR2 ANQGSEA. CDR3 size: 12 residues. V trimming: 7 bases; J trimming: 4 bases; junction bases outside the gene matches: 7. The DNA of the CDR3 is TGCAGCGGGGGACAGCCTGGTTACGAGCAGTACTTC. Protein: CSGGQPGYEQYF.

This chain links TRBV5-1 with TRBJ1-1, with 7 positions matching TRBD1. The CDR3 runs to 16 residues. The germline V gene has CDR1 SGHRS and CDR2 YFSETQ. V shed 2 bases, J shed 1 base, and the junction held 8 bases outside the gene matches. The CDR3 coding sequence is TGCGCCAGCAGCTTCCTTCTCAGGGGGTCGAACACTGAAGCTTTCTTT. Protein product: CASSFLLRGSNTEAFF.

This clone was seen a few times. This chain connects TRBV11-2 to TRBJ2-2, with 7 bases lining up with TRBD2. V shed 1 base, J shed 4 bases, and the junction held 3 bases outside the gene matches. This CDR3 is built from 15 residues. Germline V gene lookup returns CDR1 SGHAT and CDR2 FQNNGV. The DNA of the CDR3 is TGTGCCAGCAGCTTAGGCGGGGGTTTCACCGGGGAGCTGTTTTTT. It yields the protein CASSLGGGFTGELFF.

The rearrangement joins TRBV4-1 to TRBJ1-5; no clear D. Trimming removed 4 bases from V and 9 bases from J, with 13 bases in between. CDR1 is MGHRA, CDR2 YSYEKL, per germline. The CDR3 is 13 amino acids. The CDR3 region is CASSLSTETPQHF. CDR3 nucleotide sequence: TGCGCCAGCAGCCTATCGACTGAGACGCCCCAGCATTTT.

The count of this clone is one. The chain links TRBV19 to TRBJ2-2, with D maybe TRBD1 (8 bases). There are 18 residues in the CDR3. V lost 11 bases and J lost 3, with 28 bases in between. Germline-derived CDR1 and CDR2 are LNHDA and SQIVND (reference sequence). CDR3 in amino acids: CASRGGNTDRAHTGELFF. The CDR3 DNA sequence: TGTGCCTCTAGGGGGGGTAATACGGACAGGGCACACACCGGGGAGCTGTTTTTT.

Written as DNA, the CDR3 is TGCGCCAGCAGCCAAGGTGGCTTCGGAAACACCATATATTTT. The encoded protein is CASSQGGFGNTIYF. V is TRBV4-1 and J is TRBJ1-3; D unclear. V lost 1 base, J lost 4 bases, and 8 bases lay in between. The CDR3 spans 14 residues. Germline values: CDR1 MGHRA, CDR2 YSYEKL.

The rearrangement links TRBV5-1 to TRBJ2-1, with D maybe TRBD2 (5 bases). Germline CDR1 reads SGHRS; CDR2 reads YFSETQ. This CDR3 comprises 18 residues. The germline V and J ends were trimmed by 4 bases and 4 bases, with 24 bases remaining between them. In DNA, the CDR3 is TGCGCCAGCAGCCGAATGGGAGACGTCAGCGTCCTTTACAATGAGCAGTTCTTC. This sequence encodes CASSRMGDVSVLYNEQFF. Looking up the rest from reference TRBV5-1 and TRBJ2-1 gives the full variable domain: KAGVTQTPRYLIKTRGQQVTLSCSPISGHRSVSWYQQTPGQGLQFLFEYFSETQRNKGNFPGRFSGRQFSNSRSEMNVSTLELGDSALYLCASSRMGDVSVLYNEQFFGPGTRLTVL.

The rearrangement uses TRBV7-9 and TRBJ2-1, with 9 nucleotides matching TRBD2. After removal of 8 bases from V and 4 bases from J, the junction contained 18 bases not matched to a gene. This CDR3 is 18 amino acids long. The germline gives CDR1 SEHNR, CDR2 FQNEAQ (reference sequence). Written as DNA, the CDR3 is TGTGCCAGCCAGCCCCCTCTCCTTAGCGGGAGATCATACAATGAGCAGTTCTTC. This gives the protein CASQPPLLSGRSYNEQFF. Looking up the rest from reference TRBV7-9 and TRBJ2-1 gives the full variable domain: DTGVSQNPRHKITKRGQNVTFRCDPISEHNRLYWYRQTLGQGPEFLTYFQNEAQLEKSRLLSDRFSAERPKGSFSTLEIQRTEQGDSAMYLCASQPPLLSGRSYNEQFFGPGTRLTVL.

The V gene is TRBV6-1, the J gene TRBJ2-7, with D possibly being TRBD1 (5 bases). V lost 2 bases, J lost 2 bases, and 13 bases lay in between. The CDR3 is 15 amino acids. The germline CDR1 and CDR2 sequences are MNHNS and SASEGT. In DNA form, the CDR3 reads TGTGCCAGCAGTGAACCAGGGATTGGACCCTACGAGCAGTACTTC. Amino acids: CASSEPGIGPYEQYF.

The genes are TRBV25-1 and TRBJ2-3; 13 bases align to TRBD2. The CDR3 contains 16 residues. From germline, CDR1 is MGHDK and CDR2 SYGVNS. V was pared by 4 bases and J by 4 bases, with 5 bases of the junction left unmatched. CDR3 amino acids: CASSGTSGGEPDTQYF. The CDR3 DNA reads TGTGCCAGCAGTGGGACTAGCGGGGGTGAGCCAGATACGCAGTATTTT.

This chain connects TRBV27 to TRBJ1-4; TRBD1 matches 8 bases. V shed 6 bases and J 7 bases; nucleotides not matched to a gene: 7. Germline V CDR1 and CDR2: MNHEY, SMNVEV (reference sequence). The CDR3 extends over 14 amino acids. The CDR3 nucleotides are TGTGCCAGCAGGCGGCGGACAGGGACTGAAAAACTGTTTTTT. Amino acid sequence: CASRRRTGTEKLFF.

V usage is TRBV28 and J usage is TRBJ2-7; 7 bases align to TRBD2. V trimming: 4 bases; J trimming: 4 bases; junction bases outside the gene matches: 13. Per germline, CDR1 MDHEN and CDR2 SYDVKM. CDR3 length equals 16 residues. The CDR3: CASSSLGGGTIYEQYF. The CDR3 coding sequence is TGTGCCAGCAGTTCCCTGGGGGGAGGGACCATTTACGAGCAGTACTTC.

The CDR3 here is CASSSGQNTEAFF. For the CDR3, the DNA is TGCGCCAGCAGTTCGGGACAGAACACTGAAGCTTTCTTT. The rearrangement links TRBV5-1 to TRBJ1-1; D is possibly TRBD1 (6 bases). V lost 5 bases, J lost 1 base, and 9 bases lay in between. The CDR3 contains 13 residues. CDR1 is SGHRS and CDR2 is YFSETQ in the germline V gene. The variable domain in full, completed from reference TRBV5-1 and TRBJ1-1, reads KAGVTQTPRYLIKTRGQQVTLSCSPISGHRSVSWYQQTPGQGLQFLFEYFSETQRNKGNFPGRFSGRQFSNSRSEMNVSTLELGDSALYLCASSSGQNTEAFFGQGTRLTVV.

V is TRBV6-5 and J is TRBJ1-6; TRBD1 is a possible D gene (5 bases). Germline V lookup: CDR1 MNHEY, CDR2 SVGAGI. The V end lost 5 bases, the J end lost 1 base, and 6 bases lay between the germline ends. CDR3 size: 14 residues. The CDR3 region has the DNA TGTGCCAGCAGTACAGGATCCTATAATTCACCCCTCCACTTT. Its translation is CASSTGSYNSPLHF.

The V gene is TRBV2, the J gene TRBJ1-2; no clear D. The V end lost 2 bases, the J end lost 6 bases, and 4 bases lay between the germline ends. The CDR3 is 11 amino acids. The germline V gene encodes CDR1 SNHLY and CDR2 FYNNEI. This chain's CDR3 is CASSETDGYTF. As DNA, the CDR3 is TGTGCCAGCAGTGAAACAGATGGCTACACCTTC.

This chain uses TRBV19 with TRBJ1-1; D not resolved. Between the trimmed V and J ends, which lost 10 bases and 3 bases, there was a span of 18 bases. The CDR3 is 14 residues long. Germline-derived CDR1 and CDR2 are LNHDA and SQIVND (reference sequence). The CDR3 DNA is TGTGCCAAAGGCCCCCTCAGGCGGGACACTGAAGCTTTCTTT. Translated, it gives CAKGPLRRDTEAFF.

The rearrangement links TRBV6-6 to TRBJ1-6; TRBD1 might be the D (6 bases). Germline CDR1 is MNHNY and CDR2 is SVGAGI (reference sequence). Trimming removed 4 bases at V and 11 bases at J, with 18 bases between. The CDR3 runs to 15 residues. The CDR3 DNA is TGTGCCAGCAGTTGGAATACAGGGCGAGCGGCACCCCTCCACTTT. Protein product: CASSWNTGRAAPLHF.

This sequence joins TRBV5-4 and TRBJ1-1; D possibly corresponds to TRBD1 (6 bases). V was shortened by 0 bases and J by 4 bases, with 10 bases between the two germline ends. CDR1 is SGHNT and CDR2 is YYREEE in the germline V gene (reference sequence). The CDR3 loop spans 14 amino acids. The chain's CDR3 is CASSLGQGPTEAFF. In DNA, the CDR3 is TGTGCCAGCAGCTTGGGGCAGGGGCCCACTGAAGCTTTCTTT.

This chain connects TRBV15 to TRBJ2-7; TRBD1 matches 7 bases. The CDR3 runs to 16 residues. Germline trimming cut 1 base from V and 5 bases from J; bases unmatched to any gene: 11. Germline CDR1 LNHNV, CDR2 YYDKDF (reference sequence). The CDR3 here is CATSRVPTGSLDEQYF. The CDR3 DNA follows: TGTGCCACCAGCAGAGTTCCGACAGGGAGTTTGGACGAGCAGTACTTC.

About this clone itself: In the same sample, other DNA sequences code for this CDR3. V usage is TRBV5-1 and J usage is TRBJ2-3; 8 bases line up with TRBD2. Germline V lookup: CDR1 SGHRS, CDR2 YFSETQ. Unmatched junction bases numbered 9, after V lost 4 bases and J lost 8 bases. The CDR3 has 14 residues. This chain's CDR3 is CASSRLAREGTQYF. In nucleotides, the CDR3 is TGCGCCAGCAGCCGACTAGCGAGGGAAGGTACGCAGTATTTT.

The J gene is TRBJ2-1, the V gene TRBV19, with TRBD2 matching 7 bases. The V and J ends lost 5 bases and 7 bases, in that order; junction bases with no gene match: 8. The CDR3 is 14 residues long. Germline V gene sequence: CDR1 LNHDA, CDR2 SQIVND (reference sequence). CDR3 region: CASSWVGGQNEQFF. The DNA of the CDR3 is TGTGCCAGTAGTTGGGTGGGAGGGCAGAATGAGCAGTTCTTC.